Below, 17 T cell receptor beta chains from the same sample are listed, as sequenced in a study of cytomegalovirus exposure and HLA in healthy donors. Sequencing used immunoSEQ multiplex PCR; TCRdb keeps in-frame clones, though not all of them. Of approximately 65,000 clones in the sample, roughly 97% were seen once. The sample consisted of PBMCs. Source of these receptors: a young man in good health and CMV-seronegative.

On this clone: Compared with germline, one end of the junction differs, possibly owing to a read error. V usage is TRBV7-7 and J usage is TRBJ1-1; 8 positions match TRBD1. The germline CDR1 and CDR2 sequences are SSHAT and FNYEAQ (reference sequence). This CDR3 region has 17 residues. The CDR3, as DNA: TGTGCTAGCAGCTTACCTCATTATCGACAGGGGAGAACTGAAGCTTTCTTT. Amino acid sequence: CASSLPHYRQGRTEAFF.

This CDR3 reads CASSVTGTFTSYEQYF. The CDR3 DNA follows: TGTGCCAGCAGCGTCACCGGGACTTTTACCTCCTACGAGCAGTACTTC. The gene calls are TRBV9 and TRBJ2-7; tentative D call: TRBD2 (6 bases). Trimming took off 2 bases at V and 0 bases at J, with 15 bases between the two ends. From germline, CDR1 is SGDLS and CDR2 YYNGEE. This CDR3 has 16 amino acids.

The rearrangement uses TRBV19 and TRBJ1-3; 7 bases are shared with TRBD1. The CDR3 is made up of 16 amino acids. With V trimmed by 4 bases and J by 7 bases, 13 bases remained unmatched. Germline assignment: CDR1 LNHDA and CDR2 SQIVND (reference sequence). The CDR3 loop is CASSSVRTGVGNTIYF. As DNA, the CDR3 is TGTGCCAGTAGTAGCGTCCGGACAGGCGTTGGGAACACCATATATTTT.

This clone was counted a single time. This chain links TRBV27 with TRBJ1-4; maybe TRBD1 (6 bases). V shed 5 bases and J shed 8 bases, with 15 bases lying between them. The CDR3 is 14 residues long. The germline CDR1 and CDR2 sequences are MNHEY and SMNVEV (reference sequence). The CDR3 reads CASSPRTVSEKLFF. CDR3 nucleotides: TGTGCCAGCAGTCCCCGGACAGTTTCGGAAAAACTGTTTTTT.

This clone has only one observation. V and J are TRBV7-6 and TRBJ2-7; 9 bases line up with TRBD1. Germline CDR1 and CDR2: SGHVS and FNYEAQ. V lost 5 bases, J lost 3 bases, and 5 bases stayed unmatched. The CDR3 runs to 14 residues. The CDR3 bases are TGTGCCAGCAGCCCTCGGGACAGGGACTACGAGCAGTACTTC. Protein product: CASSPRDRDYEQYF. Combining the CDR3 with reference TRBV7-6 and TRBJ2-7 gives the whole variable domain GAGVSQSPRYKVTKRGQDVALRCDPISGHVSLYWYRQALGQGPEFLTYFNYEAQQDKSGLPNDRFSAERPEGSISTLTIQRTEQRDSAMYRCASSPRDRDYEQYFGPGTRLTVT.

The chain is built from TRBV7-9 and TRBJ2-7; TRBD2 is a possible D gene (5 bases). CDR1 is SEHNR and CDR2 is FQNEAQ in the germline V gene (reference sequence). Trimming took 2 bases from V and 6 from J, leaving 11 bases between them. The CDR3 loop spans 13 amino acids. Here the CDR3 DNA reads TGTGCCAGCAGCTTATCGGGCGCGGGCGAGCAGTACTTC. Its translation is CASSLSGAGEQYF.

The chain recombines TRBV5-4 with TRBJ1-6; D call uncertain. The CDR3 totals 16 residues. Germline V CDR1 and CDR2: SGHNT, YYREEE (reference sequence). V was cut by 2 bases and J by 0 bases, with 9 bases left in between. The CDR3 loop reads CASSLSGDSYNSPLHF. CDR3 nucleotides: TGTGCCAGCAGCTTAAGCGGGGACTCCTATAATTCACCCCTCCACTTT.

This chain's CDR3 is CASSPQGRLGYTF. DNA of the CDR3: TGTGCCAGCAGTCCACAGGGGCGTCTAGGCTACACCTTC. V is TRBV28 and J is TRBJ1-2, with 7 nucleotides matching TRBD1. Germline V lookup: CDR1 MDHEN, CDR2 SYDVKM. V dropped 5 bases and J dropped 8; count of bases not matched to a gene: 8. The CDR3 extends over 13 amino acids.

The genes are TRBV6-5 and TRBJ2-5; 10 bases map to TRBD2. The CDR3 contains 15 residues. V lost 5 bases to trimming and J lost 2 bases; unmatched junction nucleotides: 5. Germline V CDR1 and CDR2: MNHEY, SVGAGI. The CDR3 DNA follows: TGTGCCAGCAGTAAACTAGCGGGACATCAAGAGACCCAGTACTTC. Its translation: CASSKLAGHQETQYF.

This clone was detected a few times. The rearrangement links TRBV6-1 to TRBJ2-1, with 9 bases identical to TRBD2. CDR1 and CDR2 from the germline V gene are MNHNS and SASEGT. This CDR3 has 15 residues. The junction had 6 bases not matched to a gene; V was cut back by 2 bases and J by 7 bases. DNA for the CDR3: TGTGCCAGCAGTGAAATCGCGGGAGGGAAGAATGAGCAGTTCTTC. Residues: CASSEIAGGKNEQFF.

Of note for this clone: This specimen includes other DNA sequences encoding the same CDR3. This chain uses TRBV6-4 with TRBJ2-2, with no clear D. CDR3 length equals 13 residues. Trimming stripped 2 bases from V and 3 bases from J, with 4 bases between. CDR1 is MRHNA, CDR2 SNTAGT, per germline. The CDR3 DNA is TGTGCCAGCAGTGACACAGACACCGGGGAGCTGTTTTTT. Translating gives CASSDTDTGELFF.

The chain is built from TRBV6-1 and TRBJ2-1, with 10 positions matching TRBD2. V dropped 7 bases and J dropped 4; count of bases not matched to a gene: 7. The CDR3 covers 15 residues. Looked up from germline, CDR1 is MNHNS and CDR2 is SASEGT. Written as DNA, the CDR3 is TGTGCCAGCATCCCGGGACTAGCGTATTACAATGAGCAGTTCTTC. This encodes CASIPGLAYYNEQFF.

The chain couples TRBV6-1 to TRBJ1-4; D possibly corresponds to TRBD1 (5 bases). CDR1 and CDR2 (germline): MNHNS, SASEGT. The CDR3 has 13 amino acids. The ends were cut back, 7 bases at V and 7 bases at J, with 13 bases in the middle. CDR3 nucleotides: TGTGCCAGCATGTTCGACGGGGGTGAAAAACTGTTTTTT. Translated, it gives CASMFDGGEKLFF.

In its sample, this clone was seen once. V gene TRBV18 combines with J gene TRBJ2-5, with 14 bases aligning to TRBD2. Germline CDR1 is KGHSH and CDR2 is LQKENI. CDR3 size: 16 residues. V was clipped by 2 bases and J by 5 bases; unmatched bases: 4. The CDR3, as DNA: TGTGCCAGCTCACCAAGACTAGCGGGAGGGCAGGAGACCCAGTACTTC. Translation gives CASSPRLAGGQETQYF.

The chain joins TRBV19 to TRBJ1-6, with 7 bases aligning to TRBD1. The CDR3 runs to 13 residues. Trimming took 8 bases from V and 6 from J; bases not matched to a gene: 4. CDR1 LNHDA and CDR2 SQIVND come from the germline V gene (reference sequence). The DNA for the CDR3 is TGTGCCAGTTCGACAGGGATTAATTCACCCCTCCACTTT. Protein: CASSTGINSPLHF.

The chain employs TRBV11-2 and TRBJ1-2; D gene uncertain. V lost 1 base and J lost 8, with 20 bases in between. Germline CDR1 is SGHAT and CDR2 is FQNNGV. The CDR3 runs to 16 residues. The CDR3 sequence is CASSLGGTAATGGYTF. CDR3 coding DNA: TGTGCCAGCAGCTTAGGAGGAACAGCCGCCACGGGGGGCTACACCTTC.

This clone was found once. This rearrangement joins TRBV7-6 to TRBJ1-4; possible D gene TRBD1, 6 bases. The CDR3 contains 14 residues. Germline CDR1 and CDR2: SGHVS and FNYEAQ. Trimming stripped 5 bases from V and 3 bases from J, with 10 bases between. The chain's CDR3 is CASSLGAANEKLFF. As DNA, the CDR3 is TGTGCCAGCAGCCTGGGGGCAGCTAATGAAAAACTGTTTTTT.